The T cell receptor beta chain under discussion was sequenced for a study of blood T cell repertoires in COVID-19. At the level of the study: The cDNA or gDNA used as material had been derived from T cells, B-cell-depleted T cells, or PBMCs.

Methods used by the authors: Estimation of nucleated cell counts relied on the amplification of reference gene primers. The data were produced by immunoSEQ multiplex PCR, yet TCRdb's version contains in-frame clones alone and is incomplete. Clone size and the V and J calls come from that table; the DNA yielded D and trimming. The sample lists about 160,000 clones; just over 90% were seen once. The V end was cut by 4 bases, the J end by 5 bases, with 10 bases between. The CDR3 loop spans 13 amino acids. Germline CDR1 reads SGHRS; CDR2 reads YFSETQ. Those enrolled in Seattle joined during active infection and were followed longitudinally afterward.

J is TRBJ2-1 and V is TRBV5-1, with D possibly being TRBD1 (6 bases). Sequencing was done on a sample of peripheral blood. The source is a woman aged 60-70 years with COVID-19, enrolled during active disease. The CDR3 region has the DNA TGCGCCAGCAGCATCGGACAGAACAATGAGCAGTTCTTC. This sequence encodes CASSIGQNNEQFF.